The clone carrying this TCR beta chain has a single count. Looked up from germline, CDR1 is MNHEY and CDR2 is SVGAGI. The CDR3 is 16 residues long. The V end was cut by 6 bases, the J end by 8 bases, with 23 bases between. The sample belongs to a study of breast tumors, draining lymph nodes, adjacent tissues. Via MiXCR, TCRdb re-called the multiplex PCR reads, giving one row per CDR3 protein. The sample records 200,000 to 300,000 distinct CDR3 sequences, 30% being singletons. Breast cancer patients provided tissue from their axillary draining lymph nodes. The TCR comes from a female donor with breast cancer. Some clones in this sample may be carry-over from other donors' samples. Sequencing was done on a sample of axillary lymph node tissue. V and J are TRBV6-5 and TRBJ2-1; possibly TRBD2 for D (6 bases). CDR3 bases: TGTGCCAGCAGCCGAGGATGGGACGCGGGGCCGGATGAGCAGTTCTTC. Translation: CASSRGWDAGPDEQFF.